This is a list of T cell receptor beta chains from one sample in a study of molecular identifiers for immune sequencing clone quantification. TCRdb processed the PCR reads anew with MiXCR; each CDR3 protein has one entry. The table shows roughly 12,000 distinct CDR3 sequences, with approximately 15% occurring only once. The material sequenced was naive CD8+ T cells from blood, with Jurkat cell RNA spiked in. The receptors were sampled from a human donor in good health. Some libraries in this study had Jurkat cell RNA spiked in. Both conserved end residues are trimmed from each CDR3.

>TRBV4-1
ASSQVLGETQY
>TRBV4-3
ASSQRQDFSTDTQY
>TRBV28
ASSLGGTAFTDTQY
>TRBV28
ASSLGGAEQY
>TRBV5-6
ASSLGGSPYEQY
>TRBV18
ASSPTSGRAYREQY
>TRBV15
ATSRAPSPYEQY
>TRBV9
ASSVATGGLAGIDTQY
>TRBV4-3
ASSHGTLTEAF
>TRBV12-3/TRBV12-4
ASSFSGSYNEQF
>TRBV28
ASSLGPSHSNQPQH
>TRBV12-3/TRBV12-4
ASSLEQASGSLRNLGLYEQY
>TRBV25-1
ASSDSATTITYEQY
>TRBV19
ASSIYGQGSEQY
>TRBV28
ASSSRGSALHQPQH
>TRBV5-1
ASSFGQGADEQY
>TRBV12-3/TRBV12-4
ASSLAHATSGANVLT
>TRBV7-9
ASSSMDRGLDEQY
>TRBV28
ASSYRGTDTQY
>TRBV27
ASSLRSGARLYEQY
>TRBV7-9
ASSPTFREDTEAF
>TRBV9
ASSVGGSTDTQY
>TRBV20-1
SARPPEAPFYEQY
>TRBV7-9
ASSPAGGSYNEQF
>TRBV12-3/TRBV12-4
ASSFGPELAGYNEQF
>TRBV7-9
ASSMQAGYEQY
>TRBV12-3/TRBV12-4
ASTSGTGGPEAF
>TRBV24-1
ATRDSYNEQF
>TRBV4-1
ASSQLRDFDNEQF
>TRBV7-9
ASSSGQGATVGPYEQY
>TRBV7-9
ASSFLDRGLDEQY
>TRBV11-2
ASSLGTPNEKLF
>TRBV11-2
ASSSGDDEQY
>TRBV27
ASSLILAGGTYEQY
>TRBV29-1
SARHSSYEQY